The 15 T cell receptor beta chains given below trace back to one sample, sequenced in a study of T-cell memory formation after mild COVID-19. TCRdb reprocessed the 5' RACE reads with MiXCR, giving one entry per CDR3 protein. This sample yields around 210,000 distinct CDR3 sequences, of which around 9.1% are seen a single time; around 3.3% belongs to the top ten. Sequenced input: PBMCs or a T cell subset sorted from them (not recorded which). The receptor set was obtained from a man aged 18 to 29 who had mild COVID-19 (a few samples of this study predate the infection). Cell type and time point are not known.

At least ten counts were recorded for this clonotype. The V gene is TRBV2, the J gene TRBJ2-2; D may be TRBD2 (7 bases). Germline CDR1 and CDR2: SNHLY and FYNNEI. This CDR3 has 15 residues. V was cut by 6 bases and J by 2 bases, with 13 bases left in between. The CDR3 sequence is CASRGGGTNTGELFF. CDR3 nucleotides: TGTGCCAGCAGGGGAGGGGGAACCAACACCGGGGAGCTGTTTTTT.

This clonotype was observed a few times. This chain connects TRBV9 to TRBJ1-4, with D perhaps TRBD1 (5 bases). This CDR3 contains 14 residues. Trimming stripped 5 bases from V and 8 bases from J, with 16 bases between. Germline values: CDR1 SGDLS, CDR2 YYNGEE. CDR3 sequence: CASSKLGTQEKLFF. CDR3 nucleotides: TGTGCCAGCAGTAAGTTAGGGACTCAGGAAAAACTGTTTTTT.

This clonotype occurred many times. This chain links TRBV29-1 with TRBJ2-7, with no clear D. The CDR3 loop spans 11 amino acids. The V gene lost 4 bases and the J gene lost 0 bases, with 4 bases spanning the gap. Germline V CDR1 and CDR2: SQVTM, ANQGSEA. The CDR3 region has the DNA TGCAGCGTTGGCGACTCCTACGAGCAGTACGTC. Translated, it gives CSVGDSYEQYV.

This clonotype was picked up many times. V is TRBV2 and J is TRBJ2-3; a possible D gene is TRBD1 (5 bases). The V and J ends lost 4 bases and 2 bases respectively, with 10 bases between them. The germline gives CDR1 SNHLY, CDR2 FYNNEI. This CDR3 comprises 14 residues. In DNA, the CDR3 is TGTGCCAGCAGTGGCCAGGGCTACACAGATACGCAGTATTTT. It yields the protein CASSGQGYTDTQYF.

CDR3 region: CASSPRGEQTQYF. In DNA, the CDR3 is TGTGCCAGCAGCCCGCGGGGGGAACAGACCCAGTACTTC. V usage is TRBV7-2 and J usage is TRBJ2-5; 8 nucleotides align to TRBD2. The CDR3 runs to 13 residues. The J segment lost 6 bases and the V segment lost 5 bases, leaving 5 bases of the junction unmatched. Germline values: CDR1 SGHTA, CDR2 FQGNSA.

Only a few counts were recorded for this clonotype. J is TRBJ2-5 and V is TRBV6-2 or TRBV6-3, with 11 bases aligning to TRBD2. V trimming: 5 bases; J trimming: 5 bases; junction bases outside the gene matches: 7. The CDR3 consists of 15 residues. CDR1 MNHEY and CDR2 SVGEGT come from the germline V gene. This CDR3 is CASSPIAGGLETQYF. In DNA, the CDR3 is TGTGCCAGCAGTCCAATAGCGGGGGGGCTGGAGACCCAGTACTTC.

The CDR3 bases are TGCAGTGCTAGAGCAGCTAGCGGGGGGTTTCAGTACTTC. It translates to CSARAASGGFQYF. The chain has TRBV20-1 and TRBJ2-4; 11 bases agree with TRBD2. V lost 1 base, J lost 11 bases, and 4 bases stayed unmatched. The CDR3 consists of 13 residues. CDR1 and CDR2 from the germline V gene are DFQATT and SNEGSKA (reference sequence).

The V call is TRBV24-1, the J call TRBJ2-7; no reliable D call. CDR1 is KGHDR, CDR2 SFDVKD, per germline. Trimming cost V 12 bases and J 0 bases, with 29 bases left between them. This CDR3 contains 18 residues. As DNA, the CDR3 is TGTGCCCCTCCGCTTCCTTCTTACCGCACCGAAAGCTCCTACGAGCAGTACTTC. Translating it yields CAPPLPSYRTESSYEQYF.

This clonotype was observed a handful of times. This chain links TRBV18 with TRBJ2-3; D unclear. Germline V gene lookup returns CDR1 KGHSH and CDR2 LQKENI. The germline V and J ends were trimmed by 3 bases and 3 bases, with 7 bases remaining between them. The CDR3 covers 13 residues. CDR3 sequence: CASSPMRTDTQYF. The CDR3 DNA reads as TGTGCCAGCTCACCTATGCGGACAGATACGCAGTATTTT.

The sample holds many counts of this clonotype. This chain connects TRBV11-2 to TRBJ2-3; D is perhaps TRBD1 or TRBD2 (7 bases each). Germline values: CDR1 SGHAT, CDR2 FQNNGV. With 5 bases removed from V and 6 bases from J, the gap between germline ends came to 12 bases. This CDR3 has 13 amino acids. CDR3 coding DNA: TGTGCCAGCAGCCAGGGGGAGGGGGATACGCAGTATTTT. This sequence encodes CASSQGEGDTQYF.

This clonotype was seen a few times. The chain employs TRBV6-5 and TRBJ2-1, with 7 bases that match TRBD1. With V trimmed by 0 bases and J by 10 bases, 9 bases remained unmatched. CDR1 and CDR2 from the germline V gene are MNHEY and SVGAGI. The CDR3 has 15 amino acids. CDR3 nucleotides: TGTGCCAGCAGTTACTCCGGACAGGCCGGGCTGGAGCAGTTCTTC. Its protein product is CASSYSGQAGLEQFF.

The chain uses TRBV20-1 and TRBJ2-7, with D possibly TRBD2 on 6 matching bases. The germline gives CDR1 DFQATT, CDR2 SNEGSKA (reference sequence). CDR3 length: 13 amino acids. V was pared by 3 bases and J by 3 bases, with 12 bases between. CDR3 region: CSASSAGLYEQYF. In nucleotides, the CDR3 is TGCAGTGCTAGTTCAGCGGGCCTCTACGAGCAGTACTTC.

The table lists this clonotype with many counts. CDR3 DNA: TGTGCCAGCAGCTACGGACAGTCCCAAGAGACCCAGTACTTC. This codes for CASSYGQSQETQYF. The gene calls are TRBV7-9 and TRBJ2-5; D perhaps matches TRBD1 (6 bases). With 4 bases removed from V and 1 base from J, the gap between germline ends came to 10 bases. The CDR3 has 14 amino acids. The V gene's germline CDR1 is SEHNR and CDR2 FQNEAQ (reference sequence).

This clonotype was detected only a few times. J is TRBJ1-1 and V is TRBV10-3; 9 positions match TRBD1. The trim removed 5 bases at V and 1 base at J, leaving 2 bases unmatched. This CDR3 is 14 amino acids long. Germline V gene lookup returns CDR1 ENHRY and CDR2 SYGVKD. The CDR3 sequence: CAISRDRANTEAFF. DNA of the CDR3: TGTGCCATCAGTCGGGACAGGGCGAACACTGAAGCTTTCTTT.

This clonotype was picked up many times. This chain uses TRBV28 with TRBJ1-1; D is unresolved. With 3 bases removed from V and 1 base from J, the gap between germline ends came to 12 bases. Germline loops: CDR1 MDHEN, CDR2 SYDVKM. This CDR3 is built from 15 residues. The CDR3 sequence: CASSFATLPNTEAFF. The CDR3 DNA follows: TGTGCCAGCAGTTTTGCCACCCTCCCGAACACTGAAGCTTTCTTT.